Following are 6 T cell receptor beta chains from one sample sequenced in a study of CD8 T cells in ankylosing spondylitis. TCRdb itself ran the 5' RACE reads through MiXCR, one entry per CDR3 protein. The sample includes about 120,000 distinct CDR3 sequences, around 15% of them seen just once. The sequencing sample was made of blood, either unsorted or a sorted T cell fraction (not recorded which). Receptors originate from a female donor with ankylosing spondylitis or in good health (not recorded which).

This clonotype has ten or more counts. The rearrangement uses TRBV20-1 and TRBJ2-5; the D gene is possibly TRBD1 (6 bases). V was cut by 4 bases and J by 1 base, with 13 bases left in between. The CDR3 is made up of 14 amino acids. CDR1 is DFQATT and CDR2 is SNEGSKA in the germline V gene (reference sequence). The CDR3 nucleotides read TGCAGTGCTACAGGGGCATCTCCCCAAGAGACCCAGTACTTC. Protein product: CSATGASPQETQYF.

This clonotype was counted between two and nine times. The rearrangement uses TRBV5-1 and TRBJ2-2; 9 nucleotides line up with TRBD2. Trimming took 5 bases from V and 6 from J; bases not matched to a gene: 8. This CDR3 spans 15 amino acids. Germline loops: CDR1 SGHRS, CDR2 YFSETQ. Here the CDR3 DNA reads TGCGCCAGCAGTCGGTTGGCTAGCGGGGCCGGGGAGCTGTTTTTT. Its protein is CASSRLASGAGELFF. The variable domain in full, with the rest retrieved from reference TRBV5-1 and TRBJ2-2, is KAGVTQTPRYLIKTRGQQVTLSCSPISGHRSVSWYQQTPGQGLQFLFEYFSETQRNKGNFPGRFSGRQFSNSRSEMNVSTLELGDSALYLCASSRLASGAGELFFGEGSRLTVL.

The V gene is TRBV27, the J gene TRBJ2-1, with D unclear. The CDR3 extends over 13 amino acids. Looked up from germline, CDR1 is MNHEY and CDR2 is SMNVEV (reference sequence). V was trimmed by 7 bases and J by 6 bases, leaving 13 bases between them. The CDR3 here is CASTRRTLNEQFF. CDR3 coding DNA: TGTGCCAGCACTAGAAGGACCCTCAATGAGCAGTTCTTC.

CDR3 sequence (DNA): TGTGCCATCAGTGGGTCCCCGGACCATTACTACGAGCAGTACTTC. Amino acid sequence: CAISGSPDHYYEQYF. The rearrangement uses TRBV10-3 and TRBJ2-7, with D unclear. CDR3 length: 15 amino acids. The germline CDR1 and CDR2 sequences are ENHRY and SYGVKD. V shed 4 bases and J shed 3 bases, with 16 bases lying between them.

This clonotype has a handful of counts. The chain employs TRBV20-1 and TRBJ2-5; 12 bases agree with TRBD1. The CDR3 has 15 amino acids. Trimming at V came to 6 bases and at J to 4 bases, leaving 9 bases not matched to a gene. CDR1 and CDR2 from the germline V gene are DFQATT and SNEGSKA (reference sequence). The CDR3 nucleotides read TGCAGTGCCGCTCGGGGGACAGGGGGCTCAGAGACCCAGTACTTC. This sequence encodes CSAARGTGGSETQYF.

This clonotype occurred many times. This chain links TRBV10-3 with TRBJ1-1; D call uncertain. V shed 4 bases and J shed 1 base, with 4 bases lying between them. CDR1 is ENHRY and CDR2 is SYGVKD in the germline V gene. The CDR3 consists of 12 residues. The CDR3 loop reads CAISAENTEAFF. Written as DNA, the CDR3 is TGTGCCATCAGTGCGGAGAACACTGAAGCTTTCTTT.